What follows describes a single T cell receptor (beta chain). In its sample, this clone was seen a few times. Its cognate antigen has yet to be identified. Base qualities are missing; no much larger clone stands one base away. In total, over 600 healthy bone marrow donors made up the cohort. All cohort members were sampled while nominally healthy, although unrecorded immune exposures were likely present. The donor was CMV seronegative and belonged to the group of several hundred seronegative cohort members. Every donor gave a peripheral blood sample, and the peripheral blood mononuclear cells from that sample were used for TCR beta sequencing. The Qiagen DNeasy Blood Extraction Kit was used to extract genomic DNA from the blood cell samples. Libraries were constructed by the immunoSEQ multiplex PCR assay. A mixture of 60 forward primers for TCR Vbeta segments and 13 reverse primers for TCR Jbeta segments was used in the multiplex PCR. The CDR3 region of rearranged TCR beta genes was amplified from genomic DNA by a multiplex PCR assay. On the Illumina HiSeq System, the amplified TCR beta libraries were sequenced as 87-base-pair reads. Per the authors' processing: Across the 670 or so repertoires, a later analysis counted roughly 84 million unique TCR beta chains, some 11 million of which were shared by at least two donors. A nearest-neighbor algorithm error-corrected the raw reads and collapsed the reads into unique sequences, merging closely related sequences to remove PCR and sequencing errors. V, D and J gene segments were assigned by aligning CDR3 sequences to IMGT reference sequences. For a sequence to be retained, a match of at least six nucleotides to both a V gene segment and a J gene segment was required. Rearrangements were called productive when the CDR3 lacked stop codons and stayed in frame with V and J; all others were non-productive. Following IMGT convention, CDR3 was defined as the stretch from the second conserved V-encoded cysteine to the conserved J-encoded phenylalanine. The earlier analysis of about 640 of the donors excluded any sequence lacking an unambiguous match to a single V gene segment. An earlier analysis of 587 of the donors called V segments functional above 56.7% productive rearrangements and segregating when the between-donor standard deviation exceeded 5%. A statistical classification framework was developed to diagnose cytomegalovirus status using the catalog of TCR beta chain sequences. A later analysis assigned V and J genes by comparing TCR nucleotide sequences with IMGT/GENE-DB human TR gene sequences. A later analysis assigned CDR3 sequences and most-parsimonious VDJ recombination scenarios with the TCRdist pipeline. In a later analysis, each TCR beta chain was defined by its CDR3 amino acid sequence together with its V-gene family, and reads without a unique V-gene family were excluded. In a later analysis, around 600 highly shared, low-generation-probability nucleotide sequences were removed to address suspected cross-contamination and a sequencing artifact. For each public chain, a later analysis derived a clonal expansion index from normalized ranks of inferred template counts within each repertoire. In a later analysis, generation probabilities were computed with a VDJ recombination model fitted to out-of-frame rearrangements, and the resulting probabilities were checked against IGoR. A later analysis scored TCR-TCR, TCR-HLA and TCR-CMV co-occurrence with hypergeometric tests, applying a repertoire-size bias correction to TCR pairs. A later analysis estimated false discovery rates by permuting HLA or CMV assignments 20 times. In a later analysis, co-occurring TCRs were grouped using DBSCAN, and TCRdist sequence similarity was added for clustering within HLA-allele-positive subsets. Co-occurrence clustering excluded repertoires with fewer than 30,000 or more than 120,000 public chains, plus five with anomalous nucleotide sharing. TCRdb carries this immuneACCESS record with in-frame sequences only. Its versions omit some clonotypes, under half of them owing to an unresolved V gene in the studies checked, with the rest unexplained. The V and J calls and clone size come from that table; D and trimming were worked out from the DNA. This sample has 210,000 or so clones in its table, and approximately 80% of those were observed once. Around 15% of the sample rests with the top ten.

The sample belongs to a study of cytomegalovirus exposure and HLA in healthy donors (dated by TCRdb to about 2017). About the study as a whole: In an earlier analysis of under 600 of the donors, under 300 Gb of sequence data and some 120 million unique TCR beta sequences from 150 million to 200 million T cells were reported. An early release that covered some 640 HLA-typed donors contained around 330 gigabases of sequencing data and around 80 million unique TCR sequences. The genetic ancestry cluster associated with self-reported Caucasian donors included about four fifths of the roughly 410 genotyped donors. The study aimed to test whether cataloging public T cell receptors could reveal signatures of past pathogen exposure. Using immunosequencing, the study profiled T cell repertoires from some 670 subjects and related those repertoires to cytomegalovirus serostatus. In addition to the first cohort of 650 to 800 subjects, a separate validation cohort of about 120 different subjects was used. High-throughput TCR immunosequencing, statistical association of individual TCRs with disease status, and machine learning were combined to predict cytomegalovirus infection status. A later analysis re-examined previously published TCR beta repertoires from roughly 720 donors and added high-resolution HLA genotyping to investigate patterns of TCR occurrence. In the later analysis, no new phenotypic data were used to find candidate immune exposures; instead, reliance was placed on TCR beta sequences and their occurrence across donors. An earlier analysis of roughly 600 of the donors used high-throughput TCR beta sequencing to judge whether each TCR beta V gene segment behaved as functional or pseudogenic. Donor age, sex, ethnicity and CMV serostatus were compiled together with the repertoire data. In a later genetic analysis, genome-wide SNP genotypes for about three fifths of the roughly 670 donors were used, and that subset was treated as a discovery cohort. Every discovery cohort repertoire had been produced on one sequencing platform. HLA typing included class I and class II loci at four-digit resolution. Typing coverage differed by locus: A, B, C, DRB1 and DQB1 were typed in about 620-630 donors, DQA1 in 522, DPA1 in some 570, and DPB1 in around 490. Four to six DR-DQ haplotypes were handled as single units for association and clustering, since linkage in the cohort was strong. Among a few hundred genotyped donors of the cohort, an average of approximately 250,000 unique TCR beta nucleotide sequences were sequenced per donor, roughly 20% of them non-productive.

The investigation overall reported the following: Presence/absence analyses assumed roughly uniform sequencing depth across donors, an assumption that may not hold. In vitro tests confirmed that a few of the cytomegalovirus-associated TCR beta chains recognize cytomegalovirus antigens. The sequencing pipeline was judged likely to have produced a cluster of highly shared sequence variants as a technical artifact. Correlated functional status among segregating V segments might be attributable to linkage disequilibrium, but an unknown experimental factor could not be ruled out. In both the original and validation cohorts, the classifier was reported to diagnose cytomegalovirus status with high specificity and sensitivity. Because counts were too low, seventeen rarely observed V segments, including chromosome 9 orphons, were left out of the earlier analysis of several hundred of the donors. In a later analysis, about 17,000 TCR beta sequences were associated with specific HLA alleles at a false discovery rate of 0.05. V-gene and J-gene trimming of TCR beta chains was associated with a missense DCLRE1C variant in a later genetic analysis, and the association was replicated in an independent cohort. According to a later analysis, parvovirus B19, influenza, CMV and Epstein-Barr virus appeared linked to several top co-occurrence clusters. Most TCR sequences were seen in very few donors, while some public TCRs were found in many individuals. CMV serostatus was the only immune exposure information available for the cohort. Because the 87-base-pair reads could not distinguish some IMGT-functional V segments, including TRBV6-2 and TRBV6-3, those segments were excluded. Because HLA typing was unavailable for some donors at each locus, only the typed subset was used in association tests. An earlier analysis of approximately 530 of the donors showed that most TCR beta V segments appeared in productive rearrangements either about 90% or about 30% of the time, which broadly matched IMGT annotations. In a later genetic analysis, fewer N-insertions in productive TCRs were reported among donors in an Asian-associated ancestry cluster than the approximately 710-donor mean. A further reported finding was that TCR beta sequences accurately predicted the HLA-A and HLA-B alleles for most subjects in the first cohort. The study gave a list of about 170 TCR beta chains associated with cytomegalovirus. A later analysis found that TCR association rates varied across HLA loci, with DRB1 alleles showing the most associated TCRs and HLA-C alleles the fewest. Assigning TCR associations to individual alleles was difficult when HLA alleles, especially DR and DQ, strongly co-occurred. Most CMV-associated TCR beta chains appeared to be HLA-restricted in a later analysis, and the HLA associations seemed to be driven largely by CMV exposure. The cohort was sequenced for TCR beta chains only, and without alpha or paired-chain data the features that could be detected were limited. The authors suggested that the approach could potentially be generalized to other disease states and immunological phenotypes. A later analysis found that HLA-associated TCR beta chains were more clonally expanded and had lower generation probabilities than equally common non-associated chains.

Trimming at the junction amounts to 0 bases on V and 4 bases on J, and the germline ends lie 20 bases apart. As encoded in the germline V gene (reference sequence), CDR1 is SGHNT while CDR2 is YYREEE. The CDR3 holds 18 amino acids from the cysteine to the phenylalanine. Just the 54-base CDR3 DNA is kept, in frame starting at base 1. Sequencing was performed on PBMCs. This clonotype originated in a man in his forties in good health and CMV-seronegative. The chain couples TRBV5-4 to TRBJ1-3; TRBD1 might be the D gene, on 6 matching bases. The DNA reads as follows: TGTGCCAGCAGCTTGGGGCTCGGACAGACAGGTTCGGGAAACACCATATATTTT. The translation is CASSLGLGQTGSGNTIYF.